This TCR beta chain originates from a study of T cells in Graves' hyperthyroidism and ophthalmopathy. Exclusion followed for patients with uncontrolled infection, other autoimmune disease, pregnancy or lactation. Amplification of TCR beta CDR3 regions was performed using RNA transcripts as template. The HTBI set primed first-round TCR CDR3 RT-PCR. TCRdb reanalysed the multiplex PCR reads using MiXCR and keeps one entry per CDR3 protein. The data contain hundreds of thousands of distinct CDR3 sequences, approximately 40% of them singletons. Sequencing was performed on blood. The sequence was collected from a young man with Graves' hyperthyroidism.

The CDR3 DNA sequence: TGTGCCAGCAGTGTCCAGGGGACAGGGGTAAATCAGCCCCAGCATTTT. Its translation is CASSVQGTGVNQPQHF. The chain recombines TRBV2 with TRBJ1-5; 10 bases map to TRBD1. Germline lookup yields CDR1 SNHLY and CDR2 FYNNEI. This CDR3 spans 16 amino acids. V shed 4 bases and J 4 bases; nucleotides not matched to a gene: 7.